These 30 T cell receptor beta chains came from one sample sequenced in a study of blood T cell repertoires in COVID-19. Method: immunoSEQ multiplex PCR; TCRdb's copy keeps in-frame clones and lacks some. The sample has under 250,000 clones; approximately 83% are singletons. Sequenced input: PBMCs or T cells enriched from blood (not recorded which). The receptors shown here come from a woman aged 40 to 50 who had been exposed to COVID-19.

The chain joins TRBV19 to TRBJ2-3, with 8 bases matching TRBD1. The CDR3 totals 16 residues. Germline loops: CDR1 LNHDA, CDR2 SQIVND (reference sequence). V was clipped by 8 bases and J by 7 bases; unmatched bases: 17. In nucleotides, the CDR3 is TGTGCCAGTCTTCCCCATGACAGGGGTCCGGGGAATACGCAGTATTTT. This translates into CASLPHDRGPGNTQYF.

This clone was seen only a few times. The genes are TRBV7-6 and TRBJ1-4; 8 nucleotides agree with TRBD1. V was pared by 0 bases and J by 7 bases, with 16 bases of the junction left unmatched. This CDR3 has 19 amino acids. Per germline, CDR1 SGHVS and CDR2 FNYEAQ. CDR3 region: CASSLARTGSRTGFEKLFF. The CDR3 DNA reads as TGTGCCAGCAGCTTAGCTAGGACAGGGAGTCGTACCGGGTTTGAAAAACTGTTTTTT.

The chain carries TRBV4-1 and TRBJ1-6, with no clear D. CDR3 length equals 15 residues. Germline CDR1 and CDR2: MGHRA and YSYEKL. Trimming cost V 1 base and J 9 bases, with 13 bases left between them. Here the CDR3 DNA reads TGCGCCAGCAGCCAAGGAACCCTACCAGGTTCACCCCTCCACTTT. This codes for CASSQGTLPGSPLHF.

The V and J genes are TRBV4-1 and TRBJ2-7, with TRBD1 matching over 8 bases. V was clipped by 2 bases and J by 7 bases; unmatched bases: 10. The CDR3 is made up of 15 amino acids. Per the germline V gene, CDR1 is MGHRA and CDR2 is YSYEKL. DNA for the CDR3: TGCGCCAGCAGCCAACCCATTCAGGGGGCGCGGGAGCAGTACTTC. Protein: CASSQPIQGAREQYF.

The chain employs TRBV7-3 and TRBJ1-1; D ambiguous. The CDR3 is 15 amino acids. Between the trimmed V and J ends, which lost 5 bases and 8 bases, there was a span of 21 bases. From germline, CDR1 is SGHTA and CDR2 FQGTGA. CDR3 residues: CASSPTGYRDKEAFF. In nucleotides, the CDR3 is TGTGCCAGCAGCCCAACGGGGTATAGGGATAAGGAAGCTTTCTTT.

The chain combines TRBV4-1 with TRBJ1-3; D gene unclear. Germline V gives CDR1 MGHRA, CDR2 YSYEKL. CDR3 length: 14 residues. Trimming took off 0 bases at V and 4 bases at J, with 7 bases between the two ends. DNA for the CDR3: TGCGCCAGCAGCCAAGACTCGGGAGGAAACACCATATATTTT. It translates to CASSQDSGGNTIYF.

V and J are TRBV12-5 and TRBJ2-7; 9 bases are shared with TRBD1. Germline V gene sequence: CDR1 LGHNT, CDR2 FRNRAP. The trim removed 6 bases at V and 2 bases at J, leaving 14 bases unmatched. The CDR3 covers 17 residues. The CDR3 protein is CASGPGTGRGRAYEQYF. The CDR3 DNA follows: TGTGCTAGTGGACCGGGGACAGGGAGGGGTAGGGCCTACGAGCAGTACTTC.

V is TRBV2 and J is TRBJ1-2; D gene unclear. With 8 bases removed from V and 8 bases from J, the gap between germline ends came to 18 bases. CDR3 length equals 13 residues. Germline V gene sequence: CDR1 SNHLY, CDR2 FYNNEI. CDR3 region: CASYRAPDLGYTF. The DNA of the CDR3 is TGTGCCAGCTACCGTGCCCCTGATCTAGGCTACACCTTC.

CDR3 DNA sequence: TGTGCCAGCAGCTTGGGGCTAGCGGGGGGGCTAGATACGCAGTATTTT. Protein sequence: CASSLGLAGGLDTQYF. The chain combines TRBV5-5 with TRBJ2-3; 12 bases line up with TRBD2. Germline loops: CDR1 SGHKS, CDR2 YYEKEE (reference sequence). The V segment lost 0 bases and the J segment 5 bases; nucleotides outside the gene matches: 4. The CDR3 extends over 16 amino acids.

As concerns this clone: The same CDR3 arises from other DNA sequences in this sample as well. V usage is TRBV28 and J usage is TRBJ2-6; D is unresolved. V was cut by 7 bases and J by 1 base, with 5 bases left in between. The CDR3 sequence is 13 residues long. Germline loops: CDR1 MDHEN, CDR2 SYDVKM. The CDR3 is CASIASGANVLTF. CDR3 DNA: TGTGCCAGCATTGCGTCTGGGGCCAACGTCCTGACTTTC. Full variable domain (outside the CDR3, taken from reference TRBV28 and TRBJ2-6): DVKVTQSSRYLVKRTGEKVFLECVQDMDHENMFWYRQDPGLGLRLIYFSYDVKMKEKGDIPEGYSVSREKKERFSLILESASTNQTSMYLCASIASGANVLTFGAGSRLTVL.

The chain employs TRBV28 and TRBJ1-2, with TRBD1 matching over 7 bases. V shed 4 bases, J shed 8 bases, and the junction held 16 bases outside the gene matches. CDR3 size: 16 residues. The germline V gene encodes CDR1 MDHEN and CDR2 SYDVKM. CDR3 sequence (DNA): TGTGCCAGCAGTTCTACCTCGGCCGTACAGGGGTACGGCTACACCTTC. The encoded protein is CASSSTSAVQGYGYTF.

This clone has only a few counts. The chain recombines TRBV4-1 with TRBJ1-2; 7 nucleotides align to TRBD1. Per the germline V gene, CDR1 is MGHRA and CDR2 is YSYEKL. CDR3 length: 16 amino acids. The ends lost 3 bases at V and 7 bases at J; junction bases unmatched: 14. In DNA form, the CDR3 reads TGCGCCAGCAGCCATCCCGGACAGGTTAAACTACTTGGCTACACCTTC. Protein: CASSHPGQVKLLGYTF.

The chain combines TRBV5-8 with TRBJ1-6; 7 bases are shared with TRBD1. Germline lookup yields CDR1 SGHTS and CDR2 YDEGEE. Losses at the gene ends were 0 bases for V and 10 bases for J; bases not matched to a gene: 7. This CDR3 has 15 amino acids. The CDR3 DNA sequence: TGTGCCAGCAGCTTGGTTCTGCAGGGGGTATCACCCCTCCACTTT. Its translation: CASSLVLQGVSPLHF.

V gene TRBV19 combines with J gene TRBJ2-1; 13 bases are a match to TRBD2. V lost 5 bases, J lost 10 bases, and 5 bases stayed unmatched. Germline V lookup: CDR1 LNHDA, CDR2 SQIVND (reference sequence). The CDR3 extends over 14 amino acids. CDR3 loop: CASSPKGLAGEQFF. As DNA, the CDR3 is TGTGCCAGTAGTCCCAAGGGACTAGCGGGGGAGCAGTTCTTC. Full variable domain (missing parts from reference TRBV19 and TRBJ2-1): DGGITQSPKYLFRKEGQNVTLSCEQNLNHDAMYWYRQDPGQGLRLIYYSQIVNDFQKGDIAEGYSVSREKKESFPLTVTSAQKNPTAFYLCASSPKGLAGEQFFGPGTRLTVL.

The V call is TRBV7-9, the J call TRBJ1-2; D remains ambiguous. The germline V gene has CDR1 SEHNR and CDR2 FQNEAQ (reference sequence). The CDR3 spans 13 residues. The V and J ends lost 5 bases and 6 bases respectively, with 13 bases between them. The CDR3 reads CASSPGRRDGYTF. As DNA, the CDR3 is TGTGCCAGCAGCCCCGGCCGGAGGGATGGCTACACCTTC.

The V gene is TRBV7-9, the J gene TRBJ1-5; 9 bases align to TRBD1. Trimming removed 4 bases from V and 4 bases from J; junction bases left unmatched: 5. CDR3 length equals 15 residues. Germline-derived CDR1 and CDR2 are SEHNR and FQNEAQ (reference sequence). CDR3 DNA sequence: TGTGCCAGCAGCTATGGACAGGGGCCAAATCAGCCCCAGCATTTT. It specifies CASSYGQGPNQPQHF.

The chain recombines TRBV20-1 with TRBJ2-3; 7 nucleotides align to TRBD2. V dropped 3 bases and J dropped 6; count of bases not matched to a gene: 9. The CDR3 contains 14 residues. Germline CDR1 and CDR2: DFQATT and SNEGSKA (reference sequence). The DNA for the CDR3 is TGCAGTGCTAGTCGGGGGGAAGGGGTGGATACGCAGTATTTT. It yields the protein CSASRGEGVDTQYF.

This clone was detected only once. This chain links TRBV5-6 with TRBJ1-2, with 7 bases fitting TRBD1. Trimming cost V 7 bases and J 0 bases; bases outside gene matches: 3. CDR1 and CDR2 (germline): SGHDT, YYEEEE. This CDR3 region has 13 residues. This CDR3 reads CASCDRANYGYTF. DNA for the CDR3: TGTGCCAGCTGTGACAGGGCTAACTATGGCTACACCTTC. Looking up the rest from reference TRBV5-6 and TRBJ1-2 gives the full variable domain: DAGVTQSPTHLIKTRGQQVTLRCSPKSGHDTVSWYQQALGQGPQFIFQYYEEEERQRGNFPDRFSGHQFPNYSSELNVNALLLGDSALYLCASCDRANYGYTFGSGTRLTVV.

The V call is TRBV7-8, the J call TRBJ2-5; 11 bases are a match to TRBD2. CDR1 SGHVS and CDR2 FQNEAQ come from the germline V gene. V lost 1 base to trimming and J lost 2 bases; unmatched junction nucleotides: 0. This CDR3 comprises 15 residues. The CDR3 DNA is TGTGCCAGCAGCTTAGGGACTAGCGGGCAAGAGACCCAGTACTTC. Amino acid sequence: CASSLGTSGQETQYF.

J is TRBJ1-4 and V is TRBV7-2; 8 bases agree with TRBD1. Per germline, CDR1 SGHTA and CDR2 FQGNSA. V lost 5 bases to trimming and J lost 8 bases; unmatched junction nucleotides: 7. The CDR3 sequence is 14 residues long. The CDR3 DNA reads as TGTGCCAGCAGCCGCGACAGGGGTCCCGAAAAACTGTTTTTT. As protein: CASSRDRGPEKLFF.

CDR3 in amino acids: CASSHTVTGDPPLHF. In nucleotides, the CDR3 is TGTGCCAGCAGTCATACCGTAACAGGGGATCCACCCCTCCACTTT. The chain has TRBV27 and TRBJ1-6; 7 positions agree with TRBD1. Looked up from germline, CDR1 is MNHEY and CDR2 is SMNVEV (reference sequence). V shed 5 bases, J shed 11 bases, and the junction held 12 bases outside the gene matches. This CDR3 contains 15 residues.

The chain joins TRBV2 to TRBJ1-2; D unclear. Germline V lookup: CDR1 SNHLY, CDR2 FYNNEI. The CDR3 extends over 10 amino acids. Trimming shortened V by 6 bases and J by 6 bases, and 5 bases separated the two germline ends. CDR3 DNA: TGTGCCAGCAGAGCCAATGGCTACACCTTC. This encodes CASRANGYTF. Full variable domain (remainder filled in from reference TRBV2 and TRBJ1-2): EPEVTQTPSHQVTQMGQEVILRCVPISNHLYFYWYRQILGQKVEFLVSFYNNEISEKSEIFDDQFSVERPDGSNFTLKIRSTKLEDSAMYFCASRANGYTFGSGTRLTVV.

V is TRBV28 and J is TRBJ1-6; no reliable D call. The length of the CDR3 is 14 residues. V lost 4 bases and J lost 4, with 8 bases in between. Germline CDR1 and CDR2: MDHEN and SYDVKM. The CDR3 DNA follows: TGTGCCAGCAGTTCACAGAGATATAATTCACCCCTCCACTTT. This encodes CASSSQRYNSPLHF.

V is TRBV6-5 and J is TRBJ1-1; perhaps TRBD1 as D (6 bases). V dropped 0 bases and J dropped 4 bases, with 9 bases sitting between them. The germline V gene encodes CDR1 MNHEY and CDR2 SVGAGI. The CDR3 has 14 amino acids. CDR3 coding DNA: TGTGCCAGCAGTTACTCGAACAGGGCCACTGAAGCTTTCTTT. Protein: CASSYSNRATEAFF.

The genes are TRBV11-2 and TRBJ1-4; 7 bases map to TRBD1. This CDR3 contains 15 residues. V lost 1 base and J lost 8; bases outside the gene matches: 7. The germline gives CDR1 SGHAT, CDR2 FQNNGV. The CDR3 is CASSLGQGIWEKLFF. The CDR3 DNA reads TGTGCCAGCAGCTTAGGACAGGGTATTTGGGAAAAACTGTTTTTT. Drawing the rest from reference TRBV11-2 and TRBJ1-4, the complete variable domain is EAGVAQSPRYKIIEKRQSVAFWCNPISGHATLYWYQQILGQGPKLLIQFQNNGVVDDSQLPKDRFSAERLKGVDSTLKIQPAKLEDSAVYLCASSLGQGIWEKLFFGSGTQLSVL.

V and J are TRBV2 and TRBJ2-3; no clear D gene. From germline, CDR1 is SNHLY and CDR2 FYNNEI. V gave up 1 base and J gave up 3 bases, with 5 bases separating them. The CDR3 extends over 13 amino acids. DNA for the CDR3: TGTGCCAGCAGTGAAGTGAGGACAGATACGCAGTATTTT. Translation gives CASSEVRTDTQYF.

V usage is TRBV14 and J usage is TRBJ1-1; TRBD1 is a possible D gene (6 bases). The CDR3 is 16 residues long. Trimming took off 0 bases at V and 3 bases at J, with 14 bases between the two ends. Looked up from germline, CDR1 is SGHDN and CDR2 is FVKESK. Here the CDR3 DNA reads TGTGCCAGCAGCCAAGATATGGTAGGGACACACACTGAAGCTTTCTTT. Its protein is CASSQDMVGTHTEAFF.

This sequence joins TRBV7-8 and TRBJ1-5; no clear D gene. V lost 2 bases and J 4 bases, leaving 9 bases between the germline ends. The germline gives CDR1 SGHVS, CDR2 FQNEAQ. The CDR3 runs 14 residues. CDR3 sequence: CASSLTRLNQPQHF. The CDR3 coding sequence is TGTGCCAGCAGCTTAACCAGGTTAAATCAGCCCCAGCATTTT.

CDR3 nucleotides: TGCGCCAGCAGCCCATCGGGGGGGGGCGATCAGCCCCAGCATTTT. Protein product: CASSPSGGGDQPQHF. This chain links TRBV5-1 with TRBJ1-5; D is possibly TRBD1 (6 bases). Deletions cut 4 bases from V and 5 bases from J, with 16 bases between. CDR3 length: 15 amino acids. CDR1 is SGHRS and CDR2 is YFSETQ in the germline V gene.

The chain recombines TRBV5-6 with TRBJ2-3, with D maybe TRBD2 (6 bases). This CDR3 contains 14 residues. Per germline, CDR1 SGHDT and CDR2 YYEEEE. V was cut by 6 bases and J by 4 bases, with 15 bases left in between. The CDR3 DNA reads as TGTGCCAGCAAAAGGTCCGGGGACTCAGATACGCAGTATTTT. This translates into CASKRSGDSDTQYF.